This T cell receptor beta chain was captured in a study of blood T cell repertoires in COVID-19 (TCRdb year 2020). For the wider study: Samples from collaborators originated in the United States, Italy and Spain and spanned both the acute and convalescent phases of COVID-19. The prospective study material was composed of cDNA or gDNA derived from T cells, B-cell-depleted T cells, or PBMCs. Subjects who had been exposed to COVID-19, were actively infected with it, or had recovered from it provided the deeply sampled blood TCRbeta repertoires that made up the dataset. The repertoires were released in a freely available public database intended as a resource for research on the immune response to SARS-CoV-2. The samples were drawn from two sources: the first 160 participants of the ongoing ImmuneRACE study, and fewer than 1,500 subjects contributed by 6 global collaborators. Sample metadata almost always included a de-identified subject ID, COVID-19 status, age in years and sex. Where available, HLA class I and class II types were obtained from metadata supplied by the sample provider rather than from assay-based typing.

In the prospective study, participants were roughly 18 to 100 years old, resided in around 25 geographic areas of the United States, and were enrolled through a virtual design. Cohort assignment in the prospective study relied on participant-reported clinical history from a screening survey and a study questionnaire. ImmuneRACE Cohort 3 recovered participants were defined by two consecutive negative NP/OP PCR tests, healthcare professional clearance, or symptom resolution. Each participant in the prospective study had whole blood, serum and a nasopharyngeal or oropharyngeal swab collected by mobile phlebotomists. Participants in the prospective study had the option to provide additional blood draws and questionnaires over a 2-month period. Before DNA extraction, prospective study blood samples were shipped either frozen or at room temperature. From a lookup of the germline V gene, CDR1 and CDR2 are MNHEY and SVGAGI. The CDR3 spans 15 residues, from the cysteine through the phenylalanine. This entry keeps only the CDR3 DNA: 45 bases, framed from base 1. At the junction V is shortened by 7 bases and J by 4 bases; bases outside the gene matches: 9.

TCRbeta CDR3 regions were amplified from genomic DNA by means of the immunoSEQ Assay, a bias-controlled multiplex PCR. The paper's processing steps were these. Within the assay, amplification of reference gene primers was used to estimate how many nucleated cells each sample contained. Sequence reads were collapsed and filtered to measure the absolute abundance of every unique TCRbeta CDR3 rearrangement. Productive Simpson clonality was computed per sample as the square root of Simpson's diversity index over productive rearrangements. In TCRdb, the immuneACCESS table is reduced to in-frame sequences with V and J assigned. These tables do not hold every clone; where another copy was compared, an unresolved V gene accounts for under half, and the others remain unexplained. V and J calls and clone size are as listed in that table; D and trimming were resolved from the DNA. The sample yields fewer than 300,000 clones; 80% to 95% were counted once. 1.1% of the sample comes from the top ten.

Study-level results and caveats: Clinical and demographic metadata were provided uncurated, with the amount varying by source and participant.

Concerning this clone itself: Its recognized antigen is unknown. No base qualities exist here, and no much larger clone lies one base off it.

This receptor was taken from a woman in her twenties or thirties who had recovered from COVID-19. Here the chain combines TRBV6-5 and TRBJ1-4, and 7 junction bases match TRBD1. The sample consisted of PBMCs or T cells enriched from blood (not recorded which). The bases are TGTGCCAGCAAGCTCAGGGACAGCCTTAATGAAAAACTGTTTTTT. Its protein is CASKLRDSLNEKLFF.